The 20 T cell receptor beta chains below all came from one sample that was sequenced in a study of blood T cell repertoires in COVID-19. The protocol was immunoSEQ multiplex PCR, while the TCRdb copy is restricted to in-frame clones and leaves out a portion. The data contain some 330,000 clones, 70% to 90% of them seen just once; the ten biggest clones take up around 1.9%. The material sequenced was PBMCs or T cells enriched from blood (not recorded which). These receptors came from a man between 40 and 49 years old in a cohort exposed to, infected with or recovered from COVID-19 (not recorded which).

The CDR3 loop reads CASRGHNSGNTIYF. CDR3 sequence (DNA): TGTGCCAGCAGGGGACACAACTCTGGAAACACCATATATTTT. The chain recombines TRBV27 with TRBJ1-3; D perhaps matches TRBD1 (6 bases). The CDR3 is 14 residues long. Germline assignment: CDR1 MNHEY and CDR2 SMNVEV (reference sequence). V was cut by 6 bases and J by 0 bases, with 9 bases left in between.

V is TRBV11-2 and J is TRBJ2-7; 8 bases are shared with TRBD1. This CDR3 region has 14 residues. Germline V lookup: CDR1 SGHAT, CDR2 FQNNGV. Trimming at V came to 5 bases and at J to 2 bases, leaving 5 bases not matched to a gene. CDR3 region: CASSAGTGPYEQYF. CDR3 coding DNA: TGTGCCAGCAGCGCCGGGACAGGCCCCTACGAGCAGTACTTC.

The V and J genes are TRBV5-1 and TRBJ1-4; 8 bases map to TRBD1. Germline V gives CDR1 SGHRS, CDR2 YFSETQ. This CDR3 spans 18 amino acids. J was trimmed by 0 bases and V by 1 base; bases with no gene match: 8. The CDR3: CASSLQGATPTTNEKLFF. The CDR3 DNA is TGCGCCAGCAGCTTGCAGGGGGCGACCCCTACAACTAATGAAAAACTGTTTTTT.

The gene calls are TRBV15 and TRBJ2-1, with 10 bases identical to TRBD2. V gave up 4 bases and J gave up 7 bases; unmatched junction bases: 7. This CDR3 has 15 residues. CDR1 and CDR2 from the germline V gene are LNHNV and YYDKDF (reference sequence). The CDR3 sequence is CATSTRLAGDNEQFF. The CDR3 bases are TGTGCCACCAGCACCAGACTAGCGGGTGATAATGAGCAGTTCTTC.

V usage is TRBV5-4 and J usage is TRBJ1-6; 7 bases match TRBD1. After removal of 5 bases from V and 14 bases from J, the junction contained 16 bases not matched to a gene. Germline CDR1 and CDR2: SGHNT and YYREEE (reference sequence). The CDR3 spans 15 residues. CDR3 nucleotides: TGTGCCAGCAGACTAGGGGGCGTCAGGGGTTCGGCCCTCCACTTT. Encoded protein: CASRLGGVRGSALHF.

The chain combines TRBV30 with TRBJ1-3; 9 bases are shared with TRBD1. The germline gives CDR1 GTSNPN, CDR2 SVGIG (reference sequence). The CDR3 runs to 15 residues. Trimming at V came to 5 bases and at J to 2 bases, leaving 7 bases not matched to a gene. CDR3 region: CAWAITGGTGNTIYF. In DNA form, the CDR3 reads TGTGCCTGGGCTATTACAGGGGGCACTGGAAACACCATATATTTT.

This clone has a single count. V and J are TRBV15 and TRBJ2-2; a weak D match, TRBD2 (5 bases). Germline CDR1 is LNHNV and CDR2 is YYDKDF (reference sequence). Trimming cost V 0 bases and J 4 bases, with 12 bases left between them. CDR3 length equals 16 residues. CDR3 loop: CATSRDRTRVTGELFF. In DNA, the CDR3 is TGTGCCACCAGCAGAGATCGTACTAGGGTCACCGGGGAGCTGTTTTTT. The full variable domain, completed using reference TRBV15 and TRBJ2-2, is DAMVIQNPRYQVTQFGKPVTLSCSQTLNHNVMYWYQQKSSQAPKLLFHYYDKDFNNEADTPDNFQSRRPNTSFCFLDIRSPGLGDTAMYLCATSRDRTRVTGELFFGEGSRLTVL.

This clone was seen only once. V usage is TRBV6-5 and J usage is TRBJ2-7; TRBD2 aligns across 9 bases. The germline V gene has CDR1 MNHEY and CDR2 SVGAGI. V shed 6 bases, J shed 1 base, and the junction held 4 bases outside the gene matches. CDR3 length: 14 amino acids. The DNA of the CDR3 is TGTGCCAGCAGAAGACTAGCGGTGTCCTACGAGCAGTACTTC. This encodes CASRRLAVSYEQYF.

V and J are TRBV25-1 and TRBJ2-2; maybe TRBD1 (5 bases). V was pared by 2 bases and J by 6 bases, with 10 bases between. The CDR3 consists of 14 residues. Germline-derived CDR1 and CDR2 are MGHDK and SYGVNS. The CDR3 nucleotides are TGTGCCAGCAGTGAAACGGGCAGGGCCGGGGAGCTGTTTTTT. This gives the protein CASSETGRAGELFF.

This rearrangement joins TRBV19 to TRBJ1-3; D is ambiguous. CDR3 length equals 14 residues. Germline V gene sequence: CDR1 LNHDA, CDR2 SQIVND (reference sequence). Trimming took 6 bases from V and 1 from J, leaving 10 bases between them. The CDR3 is CASSLESSGNTIYF. The CDR3 DNA follows: TGTGCCAGTAGCCTAGAGAGTTCTGGAAACACCATATATTTT.

This clone was detected once. This sequence joins TRBV6-4 and TRBJ2-1, with 9 bases aligning to TRBD1. Germline-derived CDR1 and CDR2 are MRHNA and SNTAGT. After removal of 3 bases from V and 10 bases from J, the junction contained 10 bases not matched to a gene. There are 15 residues in the CDR3. The CDR3 DNA reads TGTGCCAGCAGTGAGGTAGGGACAGGGTCTTTCGAGCAGTTCTTC. Translating it yields CASSEVGTGSFEQFF.

The V and J genes are TRBV20-1 and TRBJ2-1; D perhaps matches TRBD2 (6 bases). The length of the CDR3 is 14 residues. V lost 3 bases, J lost 2 bases, and 11 bases lay in between. Germline V gene lookup returns CDR1 DFQATT and CDR2 SNEGSKA (reference sequence). CDR3 DNA: TGCAGTGCTAGTAGCGGACCAGCCTACAATGAGCAGTTCTTC. This codes for CSASSGPAYNEQFF.

The J gene is TRBJ1-5, the V gene TRBV6-5, with 10 bases fitting TRBD1. Germline CDR1 MNHEY, CDR2 SVGAGI. This CDR3 region has 14 residues. The J segment lost 3 bases and the V segment lost 8 bases, leaving 4 bases of the junction unmatched. The CDR3 loop is CASGTGDPNQPQHF. The CDR3 nucleotides read TGTGCCAGCGGGACAGGGGATCCCAATCAGCCCCAGCATTTT.

The V and J genes are TRBV5-4 and TRBJ2-1; 10 nucleotides agree with TRBD2. The CDR3 length is 15 residues. The V and J ends lost 2 bases and 2 bases, in that order; junction bases with no gene match: 1. CDR1 SGHNT and CDR2 YYREEE come from the germline V gene (reference sequence). CDR3 nucleotides: TGTGCCAGCAGCTTTACTAGCGGGACCTACAATGAGCAGTTCTTC. Encoded protein: CASSFTSGTYNEQFF.

V is TRBV7-6 and J is TRBJ2-7; D possibly corresponds to TRBD1 (5 bases). Trimming cost V 1 base and J 5 bases, with 6 bases left between them. The CDR3 totals 12 residues. Germline-derived CDR1 and CDR2 are SGHVS and FNYEAQ. The CDR3 sequence is CASSLVGDEQYF. The CDR3 bases are TGTGCCAGCAGCTTAGTAGGGGACGAGCAGTACTTC.

The gene calls are TRBV19 and TRBJ2-1, with D possibly matching TRBD1 (6 bases). The CDR3 runs 16 residues. CDR1 is LNHDA, CDR2 SQIVND, per germline (reference sequence). V lost 3 bases and J 6 bases, leaving 18 bases between the germline ends. In nucleotides, the CDR3 is TGTGCCAGTAGTATTCGGTCACAGGGCGAGGGCAATGAGCAGTTCTTC. Translated, it gives CASSIRSQGEGNEQFF.

The V gene is TRBV19, the J gene TRBJ2-1; TRBD2 matches 8 bases. Per germline, CDR1 LNHDA and CDR2 SQIVND (reference sequence). The CDR3 runs to 15 residues. The V segment lost 4 bases and the J segment 4 bases; nucleotides outside the gene matches: 6. The CDR3 DNA reads TGTGCCAGTAGTAGGGCGGGGGGAGTATACAATGAGCAGTTCTTC. Amino acids: CASSRAGGVYNEQFF.

This clone appeared once. The J gene is TRBJ2-1, the V gene TRBV24-1; the D gene is possibly TRBD2 (5 bases). The germline CDR1 and CDR2 sequences are KGHDR and SFDVKD. The CDR3 covers 12 residues. V lost 4 bases, J lost 9 bases, and 9 bases lay in between. CDR3 region: CATSDLASEQFF. The CDR3 DNA sequence: TGTGCCACCAGTGACCTAGCAAGTGAGCAGTTCTTC.

V and J are TRBV7-9 and TRBJ1-2, with a weak D call TRBD1 (5 bases). The V and J ends lost 1 base and 8 bases respectively, with 14 bases between them. CDR3 size: 14 residues. Germline V gene lookup returns CDR1 SEHNR and CDR2 FQNEAQ (reference sequence). The CDR3 sequence: CASSLESGQGGYTF. The CDR3 nucleotides read TGTGCCAGCAGCTTAGAATCGGGCCAGGGAGGCTACACCTTC.

This clone has more than one count but fewer than ten. This rearrangement joins TRBV5-4 to TRBJ2-7, with 7 bases identical to TRBD1. This CDR3 comprises 13 residues. Germline-derived CDR1 and CDR2 are SGHNT and YYREEE (reference sequence). Trimming cost V 4 bases and J 6 bases; bases outside gene matches: 7. The CDR3 nucleotides are TGTGCCAGCAGCCCCGGACAGGACGTCGAGCAGTACTTC. Amino acids: CASSPGQDVEQYF.